These 31 T cell receptor beta chains were sequenced from one sample in a study of technical replicates of blood from several donors. Produced via immunoSEQ multiplex PCR; TCRdb's table is partial and in-frame only. The table records around 76,000 clones, almost 99% of them present only once. The material sequenced was T cells isolated from PBMCs. The receptors shown here come from a human donor in good health.

V and J are TRBV2 and TRBJ2-3, with 7 bases aligning to TRBD2. In germline, CDR1 is SNHLY, CDR2 FYNNEI. The CDR3 length is 16 residues. Losses at the gene ends were 7 bases for V and 6 bases for J; bases not matched to a gene: 16. The CDR3 nucleotides are TGTGCCAGCACGGGTCCATGGGGCGGGAGAGGCGATACGCAGTATTTT. Translating gives CASTGPWGGRGDTQYF.

The rearrangement joins TRBV7-2 to TRBJ1-5; D is undetermined. Germline lookup yields CDR1 SGHTA and CDR2 FQGNSA. This CDR3 has 15 residues. The V and J ends lost 1 base and 2 bases respectively, with 9 bases between them. CDR3 region: CASSLGVRGNQPQHF. DNA for the CDR3: TGTGCCAGCAGCTTAGGGGTCCGGGGCAATCAGCCCCAGCATTTT. The entire variable domain, with the rest obtained from reference TRBV7-2 and TRBJ1-5, is as follows: GAGVSQSPSNKVTEKGKDVELRCDPISGHTALYWYRQSLGQGLEFLIYFQGNSAPDKSGLPSDRFSAERTGGSVSTLTIQRTQQEDSAVYLCASSLGVRGNQPQHFGDGTRLSIL.

This chain joins TRBV7-6 and TRBJ2-1; no definite D call. CDR1 is SGHVS, CDR2 FNYEAQ, per germline. V lost 3 bases and J lost 10, with 10 bases in between. The CDR3 contains 12 residues. The CDR3 DNA follows: TGTGCCAGCAGCTTTCCAGTTGGCGAGCAGTTCTTC. Translating it yields CASSFPVGEQFF. Looking up the rest from reference TRBV7-6 and TRBJ2-1 gives the full variable domain: GAGVSQSPRYKVTKRGQDVALRCDPISGHVSLYWYRQALGQGPEFLTYFNYEAQQDKSGLPNDRFSAERPEGSISTLTIQRTEQRDSAMYRCASSFPVGEQFFGPGTRLTVL.

The V gene is TRBV5-6, the J gene TRBJ1-2; D remains unclear. The length of the CDR3 is 13 residues. Deletions cut 7 bases from V and 4 bases from J, with 14 bases between. Germline V gene data show CDR1 as SGHDT and CDR2 as YYEEEE. The CDR3 region is CASGVELFYGYTF. In DNA, the CDR3 is TGTGCCAGCGGTGTAGAGTTGTTCTATGGCTACACCTTC.

This clone was seen just once. The V call is TRBV10-3, the J call TRBJ2-1, with unresolved D. CDR1 ENHRY and CDR2 SYGVKD come from the germline V gene. The CDR3 length is 12 residues. Trimming cost V 11 bases and J 6 bases, with 14 bases left between them. DNA for the CDR3: TGTGCCTCCCGATTTTACGGCAATGAGCAGTTCTTC. Residues: CASRFYGNEQFF.

This clone came up a few times. The rearrangement links TRBV5-4 to TRBJ1-2; D is undetermined. V was clipped by 0 bases and J by 0 bases, with 6 bases between them. Germline V gives CDR1 SGHNT, CDR2 YYREEE (reference sequence). The CDR3 is 14 amino acids. The CDR3 coding sequence is TGTGCCAGCAGCTTGGCTACAGCTAACTATGGCTACACCTTC. It codes for CASSLATANYGYTF.

This chain uses TRBV4-1 with TRBJ2-1; 7 bases fit TRBD2. This CDR3 is 14 amino acids long. Per germline, CDR1 MGHRA and CDR2 YSYEKL. V lost 7 bases and J lost 1; bases outside the gene matches: 4. The CDR3 nucleotides read TGCGCCAGCACTCTCGGGGGGTCCTACAATGAGCAGTTCTTC. Translated, it gives CASTLGGSYNEQFF.

The chain uses TRBV30 and TRBJ1-5, with a possible D match to TRBD1 (6 bases). CDR1 is GTSNPN and CDR2 is SVGIG in the germline V gene (reference sequence). The CDR3 has 15 amino acids. V lost 3 bases and J 2 bases, leaving 14 bases between the germline ends. The CDR3, as DNA: TGTGCCTGGAGCGACACAGGGAAGGGCAATCAGCCCCAGCATTTT. Amino acids: CAWSDTGKGNQPQHF.

The rearrangement joins TRBV5-8 to TRBJ2-5; 11 nucleotides line up with TRBD1. The ends lost 1 base at V and 4 bases at J; junction bases unmatched: 3. In germline, CDR1 is SGHTS, CDR2 YDEGEE. The length of the CDR3 is 15 residues. The CDR3 DNA follows: TGTGCCAGCAGCTTGCAAGGGACAGGGGGAGAGACCCAGTACTTC. Its protein product is CASSLQGTGGETQYF.

The V gene is TRBV6-5, the J gene TRBJ2-3, with D unresolved. Deletions cut 6 bases from V and 2 bases from J, with 6 bases between. The germline V gene has CDR1 MNHEY and CDR2 SVGAGI. The CDR3 has 12 residues. The CDR3 region is CASRTATDTQYF. The CDR3 DNA reads TGTGCCAGCAGAACAGCCACAGATACGCAGTATTTT.

This sequence joins TRBV9 and TRBJ1-2; 8 bases line up with TRBD1. CDR3 length equals 15 residues. With V trimmed by 0 bases and J by 8 bases, 9 bases remained unmatched. Germline lookup yields CDR1 SGDLS and CDR2 YYNGEE. CDR3 coding DNA: TGTGCCAGCAGCGTAGTAGACAGGGGTTGGGAAGGCTACACCTTC. It is translated as CASSVVDRGWEGYTF.

The chain combines TRBV30 with TRBJ2-3, with TRBD2 matching 8 bases. V shed 0 bases, J shed 1 base, and the junction held 3 bases outside the gene matches. CDR1 is GTSNPN, CDR2 SVGIG, per germline (reference sequence). This CDR3 spans 15 amino acids. The CDR3 here is CAWSVTGRGTDTQYF. In DNA form, the CDR3 reads TGTGCCTGGAGTGTTACCGGGAGGGGCACAGATACGCAGTATTTT.

The chain links TRBV6-5 to TRBJ1-1; 9 positions agree with TRBD1. V dropped 0 bases and J dropped 10; count of bases not matched to a gene: 6. The CDR3 extends over 14 amino acids. CDR1 is MNHEY, CDR2 SVGAGI, per germline. CDR3 residues: CASSYSGTGSLAFF. CDR3 nucleotide sequence: TGTGCCAGCAGTTACTCCGGGACAGGGTCATTAGCTTTCTTT.

The J gene is TRBJ1-1, the V gene TRBV6-1, with D maybe TRBD1 (6 bases). Trimming took 7 bases from V and 8 from J, leaving 14 bases between them. CDR1 is MNHNS, CDR2 SASEGT, per germline. This CDR3 has 12 amino acids. The CDR3 protein is CASKGEWREAFF. CDR3 in DNA: TGTGCCAGCAAGGGGGAGTGGAGAGAAGCTTTCTTT.

J is TRBJ1-3 and V is TRBV30, with D perhaps TRBD1 (5 bases). In germline, CDR1 is GTSNPN, CDR2 SVGIG (reference sequence). There are 14 residues in the CDR3. V was pared by 4 bases and J by 0 bases, with 10 bases between. This CDR3 is CAWTAGGSGNTIYF. The CDR3 nucleotides are TGTGCCTGGACAGCCGGGGGCTCTGGAAACACCATATATTTT.

The genes are TRBV7-8 and TRBJ1-1; 11 positions agree with TRBD1. CDR1 SGHVS and CDR2 FQNEAQ come from the germline V gene. V was clipped by 5 bases and J by 2 bases; unmatched bases: 7. This CDR3 spans 16 amino acids. CDR3 protein: CASSQGWTGGNTEAFF. For the CDR3, the DNA is TGTGCCAGCAGCCAAGGATGGACAGGGGGCAACACTGAAGCTTTCTTT.

The genes are TRBV29-1 and TRBJ2-5; D perhaps matches TRBD1 (5 bases). The CDR3 spans 11 residues. Germline V CDR1 and CDR2: SQVTM, ANQGSEA. Between the trimmed V and J ends, which lost 7 bases and 2 bases, there was a span of 8 bases. The CDR3 sequence: CSATVQETQYF. In nucleotides, the CDR3 is TGCAGCGCGACAGTTCAAGAGACCCAGTACTTC. Combining the CDR3 with reference TRBV29-1 and TRBJ2-5 gives the whole variable domain SAVISQKPSRDICQRGTSLTIQCQVDSQVTMMFWYRQQPGQSLTLIATANQGSEATYESGFVIDKFPISRPNLTFSTLTVSNMSPEDSSIYLCSATVQETQYFGPGTRLLVL.

The genes are TRBV6-1 and TRBJ2-5; 13 bases are shared with TRBD2. Trimming took 6 bases from V and 5 from J; bases not matched to a gene: 9. The CDR3 is 16 residues long. The V gene's germline CDR1 is MNHNS and CDR2 SASEGT. This CDR3 reads CASSELAGGLRETQYF. The CDR3 nucleotides read TGTGCCAGCAGCGAACTAGCGGGAGGGTTGCGCGAGACCCAGTACTTC.

J is TRBJ1-2 and V is TRBV5-4; D is perhaps TRBD1 (5 bases). Germline CDR1 reads SGHNT; CDR2 reads YYREEE (reference sequence). The CDR3 spans 15 residues. Trimming pared 5 bases from V and 4 bases from J, leaving 18 bases between. CDR3 in amino acids: CASRDGTQWGYGYTF. In DNA form, the CDR3 reads TGTGCCAGCAGGGATGGGACTCAGTGGGGCTATGGCTACACCTTC.

The rearrangement joins TRBV19 to TRBJ1-1, with D possibly TRBD1 on 6 matching bases. This CDR3 region has 15 residues. Germline V gene data show CDR1 as LNHDA and CDR2 as SQIVND (reference sequence). Trimming took off 5 bases at V and 3 bases at J, with 16 bases between the two ends. CDR3 in amino acids: CASSANRDKDTEAFF. In nucleotides, the CDR3 is TGTGCCAGTAGTGCGAACAGGGATAAGGACACTGAAGCTTTCTTT.

The V and J genes are TRBV5-1 and TRBJ1-2; 10 bases map to TRBD1. V lost 4 bases, J lost 0 bases, and 6 bases stayed unmatched. This CDR3 has 16 residues. The germline V gene has CDR1 SGHRS and CDR2 YFSETQ. CDR3 nucleotides: TGCGCCAGCAGCCCTGGACAGGGGGGTGCTAACTATGGCTACACCTTC. As protein: CASSPGQGGANYGYTF.

The chain links TRBV6-6 to TRBJ2-7; D possibly corresponds to TRBD2 (5 bases). Germline V gene lookup returns CDR1 MNHNY and CDR2 SVGAGI (reference sequence). This CDR3 contains 15 residues. The ends were cut back, 2 bases at V and 0 bases at J, with 11 bases in the middle. The CDR3 spells CASSYGLGSSYEQYF. CDR3 DNA sequence: TGTGCCAGCAGTTACGGGCTAGGGAGCTCCTACGAGCAGTACTTC.

V gene TRBV5-5 combines with J gene TRBJ2-7, with D maybe TRBD1 (5 bases). V was trimmed by 6 bases and J by 2 bases, leaving 15 bases between them. This CDR3 is built from 14 residues. Germline CDR1 SGHKS, CDR2 YYEKEE (reference sequence). The CDR3 sequence is CASTLGRGPYEQYF. In nucleotides, the CDR3 is TGTGCCAGCACCCTGGGTAGGGGTCCCTACGAGCAGTACTTC.

This chain joins TRBV25-1 and TRBJ2-7, with 9 bases lining up with TRBD1. CDR3 length: 17 amino acids. Looked up from germline, CDR1 is MGHDK and CDR2 is SYGVNS. V shed 2 bases, J shed 3 bases, and the junction held 11 bases outside the gene matches. CDR3 bases: TGTGCCAGCAGTGAAGCCATCGGGGGGACAGGGAGCTACGAGCAGTACTTC. Translation gives CASSEAIGGTGSYEQYF.

This chain joins TRBV19 and TRBJ2-7, with D perhaps TRBD1 (5 bases). The CDR3 is 15 residues long. From germline, CDR1 is LNHDA and CDR2 SQIVND (reference sequence). The V end was cut by 3 bases, the J end by 4 bases, with 16 bases between. The CDR3 spells CASSIAHGREYEQYF. The CDR3 bases are TGTGCCAGTAGTATCGCCCACGGCAGGGAATACGAGCAGTACTTC.

The chain recombines TRBV28 with TRBJ2-5, with 14 positions matching TRBD2. The CDR3 loop spans 17 amino acids. Germline V gene lookup returns CDR1 MDHEN and CDR2 SYDVKM. Losses at the gene ends were 4 bases for V and 5 bases for J; bases not matched to a gene: 9. The CDR3 DNA reads TGTGCCAGCAGTTGGGGACTAGCGGGGGAGTCGGGGGAGACCCAGTACTTC. It translates to CASSWGLAGESGETQYF. Combining the CDR3 with reference TRBV28 and TRBJ2-5 gives the whole variable domain DVKVTQSSRYLVKRTGEKVFLECVQDMDHENMFWYRQDPGLGLRLIYFSYDVKMKEKGDIPEGYSVSREKKERFSLILESASTNQTSMYLCASSWGLAGESGETQYFGPGTRLLVL.

The chain carries TRBV7-3 and TRBJ2-3; TRBD2 aligns across 11 bases. V was pared by 5 bases and J by 5 bases, with 9 bases of the junction left unmatched. The CDR3 is 16 residues long. Germline V gives CDR1 SGHTA, CDR2 FQGTGA. The CDR3 reads CASSKDGTSGEDTQYF. CDR3 in DNA: TGTGCCAGCAGCAAGGACGGGACTAGCGGAGAAGATACGCAGTATTTT.

The genes are TRBV4-3 and TRBJ2-1; perhaps TRBD2 as D (6 bases). Trimming took 0 bases from V and 8 from J, leaving 14 bases between them. This CDR3 region has 15 residues. Germline assignment: CDR1 LGHNA and CDR2 YSLEER. The CDR3 DNA sequence: TGCGCCAGCAGCCAAGATAATAGGAGGGCCCATGAGCAGTTCTTC. Translated: CASSQDNRRAHEQFF.

This rearrangement joins TRBV13 to TRBJ2-7, with D unclear. The CDR3 loop spans 13 amino acids. CDR1 and CDR2 from the germline V gene are PRHDT and FYEKMQ (reference sequence). The V gene lost 7 bases and the J gene lost 5 bases, with 15 bases spanning the gap. The DNA for the CDR3 is TGTGCCAGCATGTCCGGTTTTAGCAACGAGCAGTACTTC. This sequence encodes CASMSGFSNEQYF.

The chain joins TRBV19 to TRBJ2-1; no clear D. V lost 5 bases and J lost 6, with 14 bases in between. This CDR3 has 14 residues. CDR1 LNHDA and CDR2 SQIVND come from the germline V gene (reference sequence). CDR3 sequence (DNA): TGTGCCAGTAGTGCCTCCCTAGGCCCCAATGAGCAGTTCTTC. It specifies CASSASLGPNEQFF.

V is TRBV6-5 and J is TRBJ2-7; tentative D call: TRBD1 (6 bases). The CDR3 sequence is 15 residues long. Germline assignment: CDR1 MNHEY and CDR2 SVGAGI. Trimming took 2 bases from V and 4 from J, leaving 15 bases between them. In nucleotides, the CDR3 is TGTGCCAGCAGTTACCTGGTCAGGGGTGGATACGAGCAGTACTTC. It yields the protein CASSYLVRGGYEQYF.